The present entry profiles one TCR beta chain with its context. Across fewer than 25 US areas, participants ranged in age from roughly 18 to 95 years. Clinical history reported by participants formed the basis on which cohorts were assigned. Exposed study participants had met a COVID-19 case within 2 weeks before entry. TCRdb's copy holds only in-frame clones and misses some; the assay was immunoSEQ multiplex PCR. In the table there are 350,000 to 500,000 clones, approximately 90% of which are singletons. The sample belongs to a study of blood T cell repertoires in COVID-19. Study-wide context: T cells, B-cell-depleted T cells, or PBMCs supplied cDNA or gDNA.

The CDR3 totals 15 residues. The germline gives CDR1 LNHDA, CDR2 SQIVND (reference sequence). J lost 3 bases, V lost 3 bases, and 5 bases had no gene match. V usage is TRBV19 and J usage is TRBJ1-2; 9 positions agree with TRBD1. This sequence originates from a woman between 18 and 29 years old who had been exposed to COVID-19. Sequenced sample: PBMCs or T cells enriched from blood (not recorded which). Here the CDR3 reads CASSIGGQGHYGYTF. DNA of the CDR3: TGTGCCAGTAGTATCGGGGGACAGGGCCACTATGGCTACACCTTC.